The 24 T cell receptor beta chains below come from one sample, sequenced in a study of graft-versus-host responses after intestinal transplantation. No antigen has been assigned to these receptors. Profiling relied on immunoSEQ multiplex PCR, and the TCRdb table lists in-frame clones only, not all of them. The table lists some 120,000 clones, about 92% of them singletons. The sample consisted of unstimulated CD8+ T cells sorted from spleen or lymph node cells, taken before transplant. The receptor source for this set is a human donor who was the organ donor for an intestinal transplant.

The V call is TRBV6-5, the J call TRBJ2-5; D gene ambiguous. Gene TRBJ2-7 matches the end of the DNA better, so the J call may be wrong. This CDR3 has 13 amino acids. In germline, CDR1 is MNHEY, CDR2 SVGAGI. The chain's CDR3 is CASNIRSSYEQYF. The CDR3 nucleotides are TGTGCCAGCAACATCCGTAGCTCCTACGAGCAGTACTTC.

The CDR3 sequence: CASSLGSAGGPLVDEQYF. CDR3 bases: TGTGCCAGCAGCTTAGGATCAGCGGGAGGGCCCTTGGTAGACGAGCAGTACTTC. The chain is built from TRBV13 and TRBJ2-7; TRBD2 matches at 10 bases. Trimming cost V 0 bases and J 5 bases; bases outside gene matches: 13. CDR3 length: 18 residues. The germline gives CDR1 PRHDT, CDR2 FYEKMQ (reference sequence).

The CDR3 sequence: CARQFPLQLFLAGPGHEQYF. The CDR3 bases are TGTGCCAGGCAGTTCCCCCTTCAACTTTTCTTAGCGGGACCGGGCCACGAGCAGTACTTC. V gene TRBV6-4 combines with J gene TRBJ2-7; TRBD2 aligns across 8 bases. The CDR3 length is 20 residues. Germline values: CDR1 MRHNA, CDR2 SNTAGT. J gave up 5 bases and V 9 bases, and 30 bases lay outside the gene matches.

This clone was seen once. The V call is TRBV4-3, the J call TRBJ2-3; 9 bases align to TRBD2. CDR1 and CDR2 (germline): LGHNA, YSLEER. The CDR3 runs to 13 residues. With 6 bases clipped from V and 4 bases from J, the junction kept 2 bases outside the gene matches. CDR3 nucleotides: TGCGCCAGCAGTTTAGCGGGGGCAGATACGCAGTATTTT. This sequence encodes CASSLAGADTQYF.

Turning to this clone: This specimen includes other DNA sequences encoding the same CDR3. This sequence joins TRBV7-2 and TRBJ2-1, with D hard to call. V was shortened by 3 bases and J by 7 bases, with 4 bases between the two germline ends. The germline V gene has CDR1 SGHTA and CDR2 FQGNSA. This CDR3 is 11 amino acids long. This chain's CDR3 is CASSFGNEQFF. Written as DNA, the CDR3 is TGTGCCAGCAGCTTCGGGAATGAGCAGTTCTTC.

The rearrangement links TRBV4-1 to TRBJ2-7, with 9 positions matching TRBD2. The ends lost 5 bases at V and 4 bases at J; junction bases unmatched: 9. In germline, CDR1 is MGHRA, CDR2 YSYEKL. The CDR3 has 15 residues. For the CDR3, the DNA is TGCGCCAGCAGCACCCGAGCGGGAGGAAAATACGAGCAGTACTTC. It yields the protein CASSTRAGGKYEQYF.

This clone appeared once. V gene TRBV7-8 combines with J gene TRBJ2-5, with D possibly matching TRBD2 (6 bases). The CDR3 is made up of 16 amino acids. V was pared by 0 bases and J by 1 base, with 12 bases between. Germline CDR1 is SGHVS and CDR2 is FQNEAQ. The DNA of the CDR3 is TGTGCCAGCAGCTTAGCGGCAGGGACTCTCCAAGAGACCCAGTACTTC. Translation: CASSLAAGTLQETQYF. The variable domain in full, completed from reference TRBV7-8 and TRBJ2-5, reads GAGVSQSPRYKVAKRGQDVALRCDPISGHVSLFWYQQALGQGPEFLTYFQNEAQLDKSGLPSDRFFAERPEGSVSTLKIQRTQQEDSAVYLCASSLAAGTLQETQYFGPGTRLLVL.

A word on this clone: This sample also contains other DNA sequences that code for the same CDR3. The chain joins TRBV4-3 to TRBJ1-1; the D gene is possibly TRBD1 (6 bases). Germline values: CDR1 LGHNA, CDR2 YSLEER. With 3 bases removed from V and 0 bases from J, the gap between germline ends came to 11 bases. The CDR3 length is 15 residues. CDR3 coding DNA: TGCGCCAGCAGCCAGCAGGACAGCTTGAACACTGAAGCTTTCTTT. This codes for CASSQQDSLNTEAFF.

This chain joins TRBV5-5 and TRBJ1-3; a possible D gene is TRBD1 (5 bases). The CDR3 sequence is 14 residues long. Germline values: CDR1 SGHKS, CDR2 YYEKEE (reference sequence). Between the trimmed V and J ends, which lost 3 bases and 4 bases, there was a span of 11 bases. This chain's CDR3 is CASSSGTPGNTIYF. The CDR3 DNA reads TGTGCCAGCAGCTCCGGGACTCCCGGAAACACCATATATTTT.

CDR3 in DNA: TGTGCCAGCAACGGGGTAAAAGGACCGAATAATCAGCCCCAGCATTTT. It translates to CASNGVKGPNNQPQHF. The V gene is TRBV28, the J gene TRBJ1-5; no clear D. CDR3 size: 16 residues. Trimming left V 7 bases short and J 4 bases short, with 20 bases between. Germline V gene lookup returns CDR1 MDHEN and CDR2 SYDVKM. The full variable domain, its missing parts supplied by reference TRBV28 and TRBJ1-5, is DVKVTQSSRYLVKRTGEKVFLECVQDMDHENMFWYRQDPGLGLRLIYFSYDVKMKEKGDIPEGYSVSREKKERFSLILESASTNQTSMYLCASNGVKGPNNQPQHFGDGTRLSIL.

The CDR3 DNA is TGTGCCAGTAGGATAAATACGGGCGATGAAGCTTTCTTT. It yields the protein CASRINTGDEAFF. The rearrangement uses TRBV19 and TRBJ1-1; D remains ambiguous. V gave up 6 bases and J gave up 7 bases, with 15 bases separating them. This CDR3 has 13 amino acids. The germline gives CDR1 LNHDA, CDR2 SQIVND (reference sequence).

The gene calls are TRBV29-1 and TRBJ2-5; TRBD1 matches at 10 bases. The CDR3 runs to 13 residues. Germline V gives CDR1 SQVTM, CDR2 ANQGSEA. The V and J ends lost 4 bases and 1 base, in that order; junction bases with no gene match: 0. For the CDR3, the DNA is TGCAGCGTTGGGGACAGGGGCCAAGAGACCCAGTACTTC. It is translated as CSVGDRGQETQYF.

The chain carries TRBV10-3 and TRBJ1-3, with unresolved D. The V and J ends lost 10 bases and 0 bases respectively, with 13 bases between them. The CDR3 has 14 amino acids. CDR1 and CDR2 from the germline V gene are ENHRY and SYGVKD. The CDR3 nucleotides read TGTGCCACCGGCCAGGAGTACTCTGGAAACACCATATATTTT. Its translation is CATGQEYSGNTIYF.

The V call is TRBV5-8, the J call TRBJ2-7; D is uncertain. The CDR3 runs 9 residues. The germline CDR1 and CDR2 sequences are SGHTS and YDEGEE. V was pared by 1 base and J by 10 bases, with 3 bases between. CDR3: CASSLPQYF. As DNA, the CDR3 is TGTGCCAGCAGCTTGCCCCAGTACTTC.

Regarding this clone: Its ends do not fully match the called genes, so a read error is possible. This rearrangement joins TRBV20-1 to TRBJ2-7; D might be TRBD1 (6 bases). Germline CDR1 reads DFQATT; CDR2 reads SNEGSKA (reference sequence). The length of the CDR3 is 11 residues. The CDR3 DNA follows: TGCAGTGCCGCCCTAGGAACAGGGCAGGACTTC. Its protein product is CSAALGTGQDF.

The V gene is TRBV19, the J gene TRBJ1-1; D uncertain. The CDR3 is made up of 11 amino acids. Trimming left V 7 bases short and J 5 bases short, with 8 bases between. Germline V gene lookup returns CDR1 LNHDA and CDR2 SQIVND (reference sequence). The CDR3 coding sequence is TGTGCCAGTAATGGGGAGACTGAAGCTTTCTTT. Protein: CASNGETEAFF. The whole variable domain, remainder taken from reference TRBV19 and TRBJ1-1, is DGGITQSPKYLFRKEGQNVTLSCEQNLNHDAMYWYRQDPGQGLRLIYYSQIVNDFQKGDIAEGYSVSREKKESFPLTVTSAQKNPTAFYLCASNGETEAFFGQGTRLTVV.

The V call is TRBV6-1, the J call TRBJ1-2, with D possibly being TRBD1 (5 bases). CDR1 and CDR2 from the germline V gene are MNHNS and SASEGT. This CDR3 has 15 residues. The V end was cut by 5 bases, the J end by 6 bases, with 19 bases between. CDR3 bases: TGTGCCAGCAGTACGAGCGACGGGACGGCCGATGGCTACACCTTC. Amino acids: CASSTSDGTADGYTF.

The chain employs TRBV5-6 and TRBJ2-7, with D unresolved. V was shortened by 0 bases and J by 5 bases, with 6 bases between the two germline ends. Germline V gene data show CDR1 as SGHDT and CDR2 as YYEEEE. This CDR3 comprises 12 residues. CDR3 nucleotide sequence: TGTGCCAGCAGCTTGGGCGGCCACGAGCAGTACTTC. The encoded protein is CASSLGGHEQYF.

The chain employs TRBV6-1 and TRBJ2-5, with 7 bases aligning to TRBD1. Looked up from germline, CDR1 is MNHNS and CDR2 is SASEGT. Germline trimming cut 4 bases from V and 5 bases from J; bases unmatched to any gene: 10. The CDR3 consists of 15 residues. The CDR3 DNA sequence: TGTGCCAGCAGTGCCACACAGGGGTTAGGGGAGACCCAGTACTTC. Translation: CASSATQGLGETQYF.

About this clone: Other nucleotide sequences from this sample produce the same CDR3. This chain links TRBV5-1 with TRBJ1-1; D perhaps matches TRBD1 (5 bases). Looked up from germline, CDR1 is SGHRS and CDR2 is YFSETQ. The germline V and J ends were trimmed by 2 bases and 1 base, with 6 bases remaining between them. The CDR3 consists of 13 residues. CDR3 loop: CASSLGTNTEAFF. The CDR3 coding sequence is TGCGCCAGCAGCTTAGGGACGAACACTGAAGCTTTCTTT.

The V gene is TRBV19, the J gene TRBJ1-1, with D hard to call. The CDR3 contains 17 residues. V lost 4 bases and J lost 2, with 20 bases in between. CDR1 LNHDA and CDR2 SQIVND come from the germline V gene (reference sequence). The chain's CDR3 is CASSTPLSPGLNTEAFF. Here the CDR3 DNA reads TGTGCCAGTAGTACCCCCCTTTCCCCGGGCTTAAACACTGAAGCTTTCTTT. The full variable domain, with the rest looked up from reference TRBV19 and TRBJ1-1, is DGGITQSPKYLFRKEGQNVTLSCEQNLNHDAMYWYRQDPGQGLRLIYYSQIVNDFQKGDIAEGYSVSREKKESFPLTVTSAQKNPTAFYLCASSTPLSPGLNTEAFFGQGTRLTVV.

The rearrangement uses TRBV28 and TRBJ2-3; D call uncertain. CDR1 is MDHEN, CDR2 SYDVKM, per germline. Trimming left V 2 bases short and J 2 bases short, with 11 bases between. This CDR3 has 15 residues. CDR3 protein: CASSLLSPDTDTQYF. CDR3 bases: TGTGCCAGCAGTTTACTCTCCCCGGACACAGATACGCAGTATTTT.

Comment on this clone: One end of the junction does not line up with germline, which may come from a read error. V usage is TRBV6-1 and J usage is TRBJ1-2; 7 bases line up with TRBD1. Looked up from germline, CDR1 is MNHNS and CDR2 is SASEGT. This CDR3 spans 11 amino acids. CDR3 loop: CASSYGPDRAF. The CDR3 DNA reads TGTGCCAGCAGTTACGGTCCCGACAGGGCCTTC.

The V and J genes are TRBV5-1 and TRBJ2-4, with 7 bases identical to TRBD1. V lost 0 bases, J lost 3 bases, and 0 bases stayed unmatched. Germline V lookup: CDR1 SGHRS, CDR2 YFSETQ. This CDR3 region has 14 residues. Written as DNA, the CDR3 is TGCGCCAGCAGCTTGGGGACAGGCAAAAACATTCAGTACTTC. Its translation is CASSLGTGKNIQYF.